Listed below are T cell receptor beta chains from one sample, sequenced in a study of PD-L1 blockade in urothelial cancer. The repertoire was sequenced with immunoSEQ multiplex PCR; TCRdb's copy has only in-frame clones and lacks some. The table lists around 100,000 clones, around 90% of them singletons. The sample here was PBMCs, taken around atezolizumab (anti-PD-L1) treatment. The receptors originated from a man between 60 and 75 years old with urothelial cancer. Each CDR3 is given with its conserved first and last residue. D genes are given only for firm matches. Expanded clones are given a class, and other clones once, few, many or no size at all.

length,D,size,V,J,CDR3,DNA
14,TRBD1,.,TRBV7-7,TRBJ2-2,CASSLTGGPGELFF,TGTGCTAGCAGCTTAACAGGGGGCCCCGGGGAGCTGTTTTTT
13,TRBD1,.,TRBV2,TRBJ2-1,CASRETGAGEQFF,TGTGCCAGCAGGGAGACAGGGGCGGGTGAGCAGTTCTTC
15,.,.,TRBV4-2,TRBJ1-1,CASSLVQAENTEAFF,TGTGCCAGCAGCCTCGTACAGGCCGAGAACACTGAAGCTTTCTTT
13,.,.,TRBV28,TRBJ1-2,CASSSGNYYGYTF,TGTGCCAGCAGTTCAGGGAACTACTATGGCTACACCTTC
16,TRBD1,.,TRBV5-1,TRBJ2-7,CASSLEPGQQYYEQYF,TGCGCCAGCAGCTTGGAACCGGGACAGCAATACTACGAGCAGTACTTC
14,.,.,TRBV5-6,TRBJ1-4,CASSPGGVREKLFF,TGTGCCAGCAGCCCGGGCGGGGTTCGTGAAAAACTGTTTTTT
16,TRBD2,.,TRBV2,TRBJ2-5,CASRGSSGGAYETQYF,TGTGCCAGCAGGGGGTCTAGCGGGGGGGCATACGAGACCCAGTACTTC
14,TRBD1,.,TRBV7-9,TRBJ2-7,CASRYSGGSNEQYF,TGTGCCAGCAGATATTCAGGGGGATCAAACGAGCAGTACTTC
15,.,.,TRBV5-1,TRBJ2-3,CASSLTLNPTDTQYF,TGCGCCAGCAGCCTAACCTTGAACCCCACAGATACGCAGTATTTT
16,TRBD2,.,TRBV7-2,TRBJ2-3,CASSLRAGSSTDTQYF,TGTGCCAGCAGCTTAAGAGCGGGATCTAGCACAGATACGCAGTATTTT
16,.,.,TRBV15,TRBJ1-1,CATSSAKGVTRVQAFF,TGTGCCACCAGCAGCGCCAAGGGGGTTACGCGGGTACAAGCTTTCTTT
16,TRBD2,.,TRBV5-4,TRBJ2-5,CASSSATSGRSGTQYF,TGTGCCAGCAGCTCAGCGACTAGCGGGAGGTCCGGGACCCAGTACTTC
18,TRBD1,.,TRBV14,TRBJ2-1,CASSQDLYRDRAHNEQFF,TGTGCCAGCAGCCAAGATCTTTATAGGGACAGGGCCCACAATGAGCAGTTCTTC
12,.,.,TRBV6-5,TRBJ2-3,CASSTRGDTQYF,TGTGCCAGCAGTACTCGAGGAGATACGCAGTATTTT
14,.,.,TRBV10-2,TRBJ1-5,CASKLPGGNQPQHF,TGCGCCAGCAAACTTCCAGGGGGCAATCAGCCCCAGCATTTT
15,TRBD2,.,TRBV29-1,TRBJ2-1,CSVEERAGGPSEQFF,TGCAGCGTTGAAGAGAGGGCGGGAGGGCCCAGCGAGCAGTTCTTC
13,.,.,TRBV7-2,TRBJ2-1,CASSLGSRNEQFF,TGTGCCAGCAGCTTAGGCTCCCGGAATGAGCAGTTCTTC
14,.,.,TRBV4-3,TRBJ2-2,CASSQDRGTGELFF,TGCGCCAGCAGCCAAGACCGAGGGACCGGGGAGCTGTTTTTT
14,.,.,TRBV18,TRBJ1-2,CASSPPPGYYGYTF,TGTGCCAGCTCACCACCGCCGGGGTACTATGGCTACACCTTC
14,TRBD1,once,TRBV28,TRBJ1-2,CASIPGQVESGYTF,TGTGCCAGCATTCCGGGACAGGTGGAGTCGGGCTACACCTTC
15,TRBD1,.,TRBV9,TRBJ2-5,CASSQKRGLEETQYF,TGTGCCAGCAGCCAGAAAAGGGGGCTGGAAGAGACCCAGTACTTC
15,TRBD1,.,TRBV5-1,TRBJ1-2,CASSPTGTGDYGYTF,TGCGCCAGCAGCCCCACCGGGACAGGAGACTATGGCTACACCTTC